A single sample is the source of the 10 T cell receptor beta chains below, sequenced in a study of T cells in Graves' hyperthyroidism and ophthalmopathy. RNA transcripts gave rise to amplified TCR beta CDR3 regions. Carried out on the TCR CDR3, a first-round RT-PCR used the HTBI primer set. MiXCR, applied by TCRdb to the multiplex PCR reads, yields one record per CDR3 protein. The sample has 560,000 or so distinct CDR3 sequences, roughly 21% seen once; the top ten hold 47%. What was sequenced was blood. All receptors come from a man in his forties with Graves' ophthalmopathy.

In this sample, this clonotype turned up a few times. The gene calls are TRBV11-1 and TRBJ2-7; TRBD1 agrees at 8 bases. Trimming took 5 bases from V and 2 from J; bases not matched to a gene: 8. Per the germline V gene, CDR1 is SGHAT and CDR2 is FQDESV (reference sequence). The CDR3 spans 15 residues. DNA of the CDR3: TGTGCCAGCAGCCTGTACAGGGGGGTCGCCTACGAGCAGTACTTC. Translating gives CASSLYRGVAYEQYF.

This chain joins TRBV28 and TRBJ2-4, with D possibly being TRBD2 (6 bases). The CDR3 has 15 amino acids. The ends were cut back, 5 bases at V and 0 bases at J, with 11 bases in the middle. Looked up from germline, CDR1 is MDHEN and CDR2 is SYDVKM. The CDR3 DNA reads TGTGCCAGCAGTCCCACGGGGGTAGCCAAAAACATTCAGTACTTC. Translating it yields CASSPTGVAKNIQYF.

This clonotype was found many times. The gene calls are TRBV12-3 or TRBV12-4 and TRBJ1-2; the match to TRBD1 covers 7 bases. The CDR3 runs to 14 residues. The junction had 8 bases not matched to a gene; V was cut back by 6 bases and J by 4 bases. The chain's CDR3 is CASSPGGGLYGYTF. The DNA of the CDR3 is TGTGCCAGCAGCCCCGGAGGGGGCCTCTATGGCTACACCTTC.

This clonotype was found many times. CDR3 in DNA: TGTGCCAGCAGCCAAGCAAGGTCCTACAATGAGCAGTTCTTC. Its protein product is CASSQARSYNEQFF. The gene calls are TRBV3-1 and TRBJ2-1; D uncertain. With 1 base removed from V and 1 base from J, the gap between germline ends came to 5 bases. Per germline, CDR1 LGHDT and CDR2 YNNKEL (reference sequence). The CDR3 contains 14 residues.

This clonotype was observed a few times. The CDR3: CASSGSQGAGYGYTF. In nucleotides, the CDR3 is TGTGCCAGCAGCGGTAGTCAGGGGGCCGGGTATGGCTACACCTTC. This chain links TRBV9 with TRBJ1-2; 8 bases match TRBD1. V was pared by 3 bases and J by 5 bases, with 9 bases of the junction left unmatched. Per the germline V gene, CDR1 is SGDLS and CDR2 is YYNGEE. The CDR3 is made up of 15 amino acids.

There are many counts of this clonotype. The rearrangement uses TRBV12-3 or TRBV12-4 and TRBJ2-1; 9 bases align to TRBD2. V was pared by 5 bases and J by 4 bases, with 3 bases of the junction left unmatched. This CDR3 has 14 residues. The CDR3, as DNA: TGTGCCAGCAGTAGCGGGAGGACTTACAATGAGCAGTTCTTC. Its protein is CASSSGRTYNEQFF.

The chain recombines TRBV20-1 with TRBJ2-5; perhaps D is TRBD1 or TRBD2 (5 bases each). The CDR3 sequence is 20 residues long. Germline lookup yields CDR1 DFQATT and CDR2 SNEGSKA (reference sequence). Trimming shortened V by 2 bases and J by 5 bases, and 33 bases separated the two germline ends. CDR3 sequence reads: CSARPYRTTGRGTSWETQYF. The CDR3 DNA follows: TGCAGTGCTAGACCGTACCGAACAACGGGGCGAGGAACGTCTTGGGAGACCCAGTACTTC.

The V gene is TRBV7-9, the J gene TRBJ2-3, with D possibly being TRBD1 (5 bases). In germline, CDR1 is SEHNR, CDR2 FQNEAQ (reference sequence). The V end was cut by 5 bases, the J end by 1 base, with 10 bases between. This CDR3 has 14 residues. The CDR3 sequence is CASSRQSRTDTQYF. In nucleotides, the CDR3 is TGTGCCAGCAGCCGACAGAGCCGCACAGATACGCAGTATTTT.

The chain employs TRBV5-1 and TRBJ2-1; D is possibly TRBD2 (6 bases). The germline gives CDR1 SGHRS, CDR2 YFSETQ. CDR3 length: 15 amino acids. Between the trimmed V and J ends, which lost 6 bases and 9 bases, there was a span of 22 bases. CDR3 bases: TGCGCCAGCACCGAAGGAGGGAACCCTACGGGTGAGCAGTTCTTC. Translated: CASTEGGNPTGEQFF.

Comment on this clonotype: This may be a read error, as it is one base from a much larger clone. V usage is TRBV6-2 or TRBV6-3 and J usage is TRBJ2-1, with a possible D match to TRBD2 (6 bases). The germline CDR1 and CDR2 sequences are MNHEY and SVGEGT. There are 15 residues in the CDR3. Trimming shortened V by 1 base and J by 7 bases, and 14 bases separated the two germline ends. CDR3 DNA sequence: TGTGCCAGCAGTTACTTAGCGAGGAGGGTGAATGAGCAGTTCTTC. It encodes CASSYLARRVNEQFF.